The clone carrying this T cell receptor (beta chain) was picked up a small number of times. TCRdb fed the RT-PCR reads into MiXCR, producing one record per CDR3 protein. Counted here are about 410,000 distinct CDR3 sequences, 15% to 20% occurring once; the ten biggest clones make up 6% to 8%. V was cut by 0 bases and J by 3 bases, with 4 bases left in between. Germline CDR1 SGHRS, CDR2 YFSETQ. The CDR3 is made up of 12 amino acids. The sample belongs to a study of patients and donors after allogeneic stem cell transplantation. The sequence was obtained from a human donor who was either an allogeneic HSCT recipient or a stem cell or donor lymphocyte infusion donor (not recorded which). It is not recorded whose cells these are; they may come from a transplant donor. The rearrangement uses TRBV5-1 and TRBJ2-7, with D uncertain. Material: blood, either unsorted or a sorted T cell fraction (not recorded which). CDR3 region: CASSLDHYEQYF. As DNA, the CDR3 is TGCGCCAGCAGCTTGGATCACTACGAGCAGTACTTC.